The clone carrying this TCR beta chain was counted at least ten times. This record belongs to a study of T cells in Graves' hyperthyroidism and ophthalmopathy. RNA transcripts provided the source from which TCR beta CDR3 regions were amplified. TCR CDR3 regions were first amplified by RT-PCR with HTBI primers. Each CDR3 protein is one row after TCRdb ran MiXCR on the multiplex PCR reads. The sample shows tens of thousands of distinct CDR3 sequences, approximately 53% of them seen only once. The J segment lost 3 bases and the V segment lost 5 bases, leaving 5 bases of the junction unmatched. The CDR3 spans 14 residues. Germline assignment: CDR1 SGHTA and CDR2 FQGNSA. Clinical symptoms, serum thyroxine and TRAb, thyroid ultrasound and orbital computed tomography together formed the diagnostic basis.

This TCR was sampled from a man aged 18 to 29 with Graves' hyperthyroidism. The specimen sequenced was peripheral blood or thyroid tissue (not recorded which). This chain connects TRBV7-2 to TRBJ2-7; 9 bases line up with TRBD1. Here the CDR3 DNA reads TGTGCCAGCAGCCCGGGACAGGGACTCTACGAGCAGTACTTC. Amino acid sequence: CASSPGQGLYEQYF.